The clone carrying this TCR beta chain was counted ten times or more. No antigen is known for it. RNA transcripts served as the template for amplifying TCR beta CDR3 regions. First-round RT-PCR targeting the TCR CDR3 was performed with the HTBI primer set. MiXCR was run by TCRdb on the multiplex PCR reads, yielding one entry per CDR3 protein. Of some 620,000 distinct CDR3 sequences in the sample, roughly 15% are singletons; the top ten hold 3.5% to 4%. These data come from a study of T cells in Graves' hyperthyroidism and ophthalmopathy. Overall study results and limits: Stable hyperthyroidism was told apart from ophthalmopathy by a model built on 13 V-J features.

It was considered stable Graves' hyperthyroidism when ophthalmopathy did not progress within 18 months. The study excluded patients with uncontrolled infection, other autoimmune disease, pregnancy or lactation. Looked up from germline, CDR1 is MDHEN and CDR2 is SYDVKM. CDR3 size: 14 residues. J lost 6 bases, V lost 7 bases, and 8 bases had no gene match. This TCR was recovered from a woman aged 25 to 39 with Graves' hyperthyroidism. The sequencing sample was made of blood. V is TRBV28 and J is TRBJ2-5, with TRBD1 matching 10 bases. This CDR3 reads CASTTDRGRKTQYF. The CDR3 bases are TGTGCCAGCACCACGGACAGGGGGAGAAAGACCCAGTACTTC. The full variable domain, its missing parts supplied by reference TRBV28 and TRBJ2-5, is DVKVTQSSRYLVKRTGEKVFLECVQDMDHENMFWYRQDPGLGLRLIYFSYDVKMKEKGDIPEGYSVSREKKERFSLILESASTNQTSMYLCASTTDRGRKTQYFGPGTRLLVL.